These 5 T cell receptor beta chains came from one sample sequenced in a study of CD8+ T cells in alopecia areata. Isolated RNA was reverse transcribed into cDNA used as the sequencing template. This table comes from immunoSEQ multiplex PCR, and its TCRdb copy is limited to in-frame clones, with some not included. The sample has 95,000 to 100,000 clones; roughly 56% are singletons. Treatment of the sample: oral pan-JAK inhibitor, 5-10 mg twice daily. The sample consisted of CD8+ T cells sorted from blood, taken between weeks 55 and 65, from a patient treated with tofacitinib. The receptors stem from a human donor with alopecia areata.

This rearrangement joins TRBV13 to TRBJ2-3; 8 nucleotides align to TRBD2. The CDR3 spans 15 residues. Trimming took 5 bases from V and 6 from J; bases not matched to a gene: 10. Looked up from germline, CDR1 is PRHDT and CDR2 is FYEKMQ (reference sequence). The CDR3 region is CASSLPSGGADTQYF. Written as DNA, the CDR3 is TGTGCCAGCAGCCTACCAAGCGGGGGTGCCGATACGCAGTATTTT.

This rearrangement joins TRBV7-2 to TRBJ2-5; TRBD2 agrees at 8 bases. CDR3 length: 15 amino acids. Germline V gene data show CDR1 as SGHTA and CDR2 as FQGNSA. V gave up 1 base and J gave up 5 bases; unmatched junction bases: 6. CDR3 residues: CASSLVSSGGETQYF. The CDR3 nucleotides are TGTGCCAGCAGCTTAGTGTCCTCGGGGGGGGAGACCCAGTACTTC.

V usage is TRBV2 and J usage is TRBJ2-1; D not certain. This CDR3 has 9 residues. V was pared by 8 bases and J by 8 bases, with 4 bases between. The germline gives CDR1 SNHLY, CDR2 FYNNEI. The CDR3 nucleotides are TGTGCCAGCTCTTATGAGCAGTTCTTC. Protein sequence: CASSYEQFF.

As concerns this clone: Within the sample, other DNA sequences also encode this same CDR3. This chain uses TRBV11-2 with TRBJ2-7, with D hard to call. V lost 4 bases and J lost 5, with 15 bases in between. The CDR3 totals 14 residues. Germline CDR1 is SGHAT and CDR2 is FQNNGV. CDR3 residues: CASSYRRDPHEQYF. The DNA of the CDR3 is TGTGCCAGCAGCTACAGAAGAGACCCCCACGAGCAGTACTTC.

V usage is TRBV6-5 and J usage is TRBJ1-2; 7 nucleotides align to TRBD1. CDR1 is MNHEY and CDR2 is SVGAGI in the germline V gene. CDR3 size: 14 residues. Unmatched junction bases numbered 4, after V lost 5 bases and J lost 1 base. DNA of the CDR3: TGTGCCAGCAGTCTGGCAGGGGGTAACTATGGCTACACCTTC. This translates into CASSLAGGNYGYTF.